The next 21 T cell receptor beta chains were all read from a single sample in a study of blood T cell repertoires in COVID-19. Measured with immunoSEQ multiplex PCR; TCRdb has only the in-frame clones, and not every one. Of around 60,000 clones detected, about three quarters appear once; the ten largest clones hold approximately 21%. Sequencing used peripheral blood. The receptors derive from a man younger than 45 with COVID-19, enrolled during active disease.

CDR3 in DNA: TGCGCCAGCAGTCCACCCCAAATGACAGGGGCCTACGAGCAGTACTTC. As protein: CASSPPQMTGAYEQYF. This chain connects TRBV4-1 to TRBJ2-7; 8 nucleotides line up with TRBD1. V was pared by 6 bases and J by 2 bases, with 12 bases of the junction left unmatched. The CDR3 has 16 residues. The germline V gene has CDR1 MGHRA and CDR2 YSYEKL.

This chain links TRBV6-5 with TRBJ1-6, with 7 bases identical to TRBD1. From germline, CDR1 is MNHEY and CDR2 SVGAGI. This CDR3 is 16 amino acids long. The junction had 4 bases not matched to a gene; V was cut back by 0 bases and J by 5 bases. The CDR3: CASSYSGQRNNSPLHF. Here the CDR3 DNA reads TGTGCCAGCAGTTACTCGGGACAGAGAAATAATTCACCCCTCCACTTT.

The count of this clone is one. The CDR3 loop reads CASSTLGTGDEKLFF. CDR3 in DNA: TGTGCCAGCAGTACCCTCGGGACAGGGGATGAAAAACTGTTTTTT. J is TRBJ1-4 and V is TRBV27; 10 bases fit TRBD1. The CDR3 length is 15 residues. Looked up from germline, CDR1 is MNHEY and CDR2 is SMNVEV (reference sequence). Trimming removed 5 bases from V and 6 bases from J; junction bases left unmatched: 6. The variable domain in full, completed from reference TRBV27 and TRBJ1-4, reads EAQVTQNPRYLITVTGKKLTVTCSQNMNHEYMSWYRQDPGLGLRQIYYSMNVEVTDKGDVPEGYKVSRKEKRNFPLILESPSPNQTSLYFCASSTLGTGDEKLFFGSGTQLSVL.

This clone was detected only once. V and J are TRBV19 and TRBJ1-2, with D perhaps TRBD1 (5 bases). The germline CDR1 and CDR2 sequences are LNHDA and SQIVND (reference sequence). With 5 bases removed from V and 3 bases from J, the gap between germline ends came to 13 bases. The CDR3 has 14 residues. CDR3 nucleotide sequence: TGTGCCAGTAGTTCGACAGAGTCCCACTATGGCTACACCTTC. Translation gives CASSSTESHYGYTF.

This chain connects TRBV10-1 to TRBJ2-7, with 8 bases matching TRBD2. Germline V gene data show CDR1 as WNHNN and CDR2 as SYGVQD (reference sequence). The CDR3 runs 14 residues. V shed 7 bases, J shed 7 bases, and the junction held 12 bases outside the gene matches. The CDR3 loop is CASKAPGGRGEQYF. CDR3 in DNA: TGCGCCAGCAAGGCCCCGGGGGGGCGAGGAGAGCAGTACTTC.

The CDR3 protein is CASSRFGQPPSYEQYF. The CDR3 nucleotides read TGTGCCAGCAGTCGCTTCGGACAGCCCCCCTCCTACGAGCAGTACTTC. The genes are TRBV27 and TRBJ2-7, with a possible D match to TRBD1 (6 bases). The CDR3 runs to 16 residues. The germline V and J ends were trimmed by 5 bases and 0 bases, with 17 bases remaining between them. Germline assignment: CDR1 MNHEY and CDR2 SMNVEV (reference sequence).

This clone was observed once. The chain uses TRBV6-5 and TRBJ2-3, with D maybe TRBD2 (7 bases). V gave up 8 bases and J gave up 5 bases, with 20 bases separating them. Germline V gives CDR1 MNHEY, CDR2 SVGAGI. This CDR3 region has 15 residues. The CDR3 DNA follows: TGTGCCAGCCTTGGGGGGGCCGGCGGAGTAGATACGCAGTATTTT. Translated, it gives CASLGGAGGVDTQYF.

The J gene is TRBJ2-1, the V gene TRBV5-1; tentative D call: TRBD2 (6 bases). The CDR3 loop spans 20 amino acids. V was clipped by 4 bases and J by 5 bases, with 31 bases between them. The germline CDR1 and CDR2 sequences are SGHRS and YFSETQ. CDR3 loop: CASSTGRGRTYRDSHNEQFF. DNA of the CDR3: TGCGCCAGCAGCACCGGTCGGGGGAGAACCTACCGGGATTCACACAATGAGCAGTTCTTC.

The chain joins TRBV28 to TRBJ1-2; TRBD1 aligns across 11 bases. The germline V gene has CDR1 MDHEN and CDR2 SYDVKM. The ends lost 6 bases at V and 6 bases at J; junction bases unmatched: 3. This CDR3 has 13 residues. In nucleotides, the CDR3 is TGTGCCAGCAGCCTGGGACAGGGGGATGGCTACACCTTC. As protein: CASSLGQGDGYTF.

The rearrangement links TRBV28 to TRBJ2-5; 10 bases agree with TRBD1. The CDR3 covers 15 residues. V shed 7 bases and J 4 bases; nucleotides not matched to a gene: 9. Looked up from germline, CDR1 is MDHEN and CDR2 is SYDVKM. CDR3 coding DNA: TGTGCCAGCAACCTGGGACAGGGGCCTTCAGAGACCCAGTACTTC. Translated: CASNLGQGPSETQYF.

In nucleotides, the CDR3 is TGCGCCAGCAGCCCCAGGAGCGGCGGGTCTCAGACGCAGTATTTT. Its translation: CASSPRSGGSQTQYF. The gene calls are TRBV4-1 and TRBJ2-3; D may be TRBD2 (5 bases). This CDR3 has 15 residues. Germline CDR1 MGHRA, CDR2 YSYEKL. The V gene lost 4 bases and the J gene lost 9 bases, with 20 bases spanning the gap.

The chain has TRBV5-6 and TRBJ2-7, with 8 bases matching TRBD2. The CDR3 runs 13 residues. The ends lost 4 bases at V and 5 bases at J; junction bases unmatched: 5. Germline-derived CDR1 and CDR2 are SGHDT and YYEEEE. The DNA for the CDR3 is TGTGCCAGCAGCGTGCGGGGGGTCGACGAGCAGTACTTC. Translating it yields CASSVRGVDEQYF.

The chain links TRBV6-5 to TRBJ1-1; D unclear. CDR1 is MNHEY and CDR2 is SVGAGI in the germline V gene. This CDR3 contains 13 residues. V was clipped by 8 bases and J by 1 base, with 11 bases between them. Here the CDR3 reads CASSRSPNTEAFF. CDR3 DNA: TGTGCCAGCTCGCGTTCTCCGAACACTGAAGCTTTCTTT.

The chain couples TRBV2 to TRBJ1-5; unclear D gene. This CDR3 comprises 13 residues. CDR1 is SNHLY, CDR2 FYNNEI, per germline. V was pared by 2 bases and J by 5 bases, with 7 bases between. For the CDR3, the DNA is TGTGCCAGCAGTGAATTCGAGGATCAGCCCCAGCATTTT. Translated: CASSEFEDQPQHF.

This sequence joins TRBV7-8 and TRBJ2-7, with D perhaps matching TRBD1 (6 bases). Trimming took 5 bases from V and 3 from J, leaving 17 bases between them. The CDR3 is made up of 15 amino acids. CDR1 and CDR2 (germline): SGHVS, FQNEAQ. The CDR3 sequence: CASSVGAGAYYEQYF. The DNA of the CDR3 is TGTGCCAGCAGCGTAGGGGCAGGGGCCTACTACGAGCAGTACTTC.

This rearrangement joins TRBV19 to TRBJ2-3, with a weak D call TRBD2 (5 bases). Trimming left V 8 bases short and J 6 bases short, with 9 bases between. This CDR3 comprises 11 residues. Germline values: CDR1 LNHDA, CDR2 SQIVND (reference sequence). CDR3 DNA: TGTGCCAGTCTCTCGGGGGATACGCAGTATTTT. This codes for CASLSGDTQYF.

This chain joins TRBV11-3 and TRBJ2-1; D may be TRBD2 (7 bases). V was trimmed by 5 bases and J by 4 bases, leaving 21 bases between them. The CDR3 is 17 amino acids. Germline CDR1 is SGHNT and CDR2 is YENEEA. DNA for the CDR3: TGTGCCAGCAGCCAATTGGGGGGGCAGGGAAAATACAATGAGCAGTTCTTC. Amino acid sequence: CASSQLGGQGKYNEQFF.

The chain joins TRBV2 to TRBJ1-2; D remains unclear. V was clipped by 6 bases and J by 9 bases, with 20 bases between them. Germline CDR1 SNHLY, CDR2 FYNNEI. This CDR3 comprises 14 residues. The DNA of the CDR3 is TGTGCCAGCAGACCACTTGTAGGTGGCGGGAGCTACACCTTC. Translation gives CASRPLVGGGSYTF.

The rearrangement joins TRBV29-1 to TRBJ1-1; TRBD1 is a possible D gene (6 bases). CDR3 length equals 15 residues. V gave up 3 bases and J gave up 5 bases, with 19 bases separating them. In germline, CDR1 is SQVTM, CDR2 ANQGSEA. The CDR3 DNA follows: TGCAGCGTTGACGGACTAGGGGGGGTGGGTACTGAAGCTTTCTTT. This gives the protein CSVDGLGGVGTEAFF.

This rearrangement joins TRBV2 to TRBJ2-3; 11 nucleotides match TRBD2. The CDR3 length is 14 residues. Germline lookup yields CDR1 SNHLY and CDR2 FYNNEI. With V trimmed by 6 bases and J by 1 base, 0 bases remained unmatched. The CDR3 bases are TGTGCCAGCAGACTAGCGGGGGGCACAGATACGCAGTATTTT. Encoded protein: CASRLAGGTDTQYF.

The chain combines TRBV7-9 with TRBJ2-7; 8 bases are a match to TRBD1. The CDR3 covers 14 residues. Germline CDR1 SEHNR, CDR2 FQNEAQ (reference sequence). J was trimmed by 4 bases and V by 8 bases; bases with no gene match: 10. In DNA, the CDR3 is TGTGCCAGCGGTAGGGCAGGGGGCGTTTACGAGCAGTACTTC. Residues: CASGRAGGVYEQYF.